The clone carrying this T cell receptor (beta chain) came up many times. The record originates from a study of blood T cell repertoires in COVID-19. The overall study: Collection of acute and convalescent COVID-19 samples took place in the United States, Italy and Spain.

The CDR3 contains 17 residues. With 4 bases removed from V and 2 bases from J, the gap between germline ends came to 20 bases. From germline, CDR1 is SGHNT and CDR2 YYREEE (reference sequence). The protocol was immunoSEQ multiplex PCR, while the TCRdb copy is restricted to in-frame clones and leaves out a portion. The repertoire has 250,000 to 300,000 clones, 75% to 90% of them found once; the top ten carry over 4.5%. Sequenced: peripheral blood. The source is a man in his 60s who had recovered from COVID-19. The V and J genes are TRBV5-4 and TRBJ2-3; tentatively, D is TRBD2 (6 bases). CDR3 sequence (DNA): TGTGCCAGCAGCAGACGGGGGAGCAGATTCTCCACAGATACGCAGTATTTT. It specifies CASSRRGSRFSTDTQYF.